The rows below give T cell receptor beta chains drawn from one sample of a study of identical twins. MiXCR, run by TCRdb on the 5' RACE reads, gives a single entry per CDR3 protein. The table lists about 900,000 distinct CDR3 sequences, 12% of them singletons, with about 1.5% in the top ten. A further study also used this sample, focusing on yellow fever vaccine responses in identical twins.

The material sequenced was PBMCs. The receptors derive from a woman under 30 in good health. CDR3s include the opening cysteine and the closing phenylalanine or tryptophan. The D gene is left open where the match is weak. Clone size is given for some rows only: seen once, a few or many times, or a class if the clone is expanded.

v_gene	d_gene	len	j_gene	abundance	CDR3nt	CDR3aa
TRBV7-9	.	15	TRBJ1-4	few	TGTGCCAGCAGCGATCGGAGCCTGCTGAATGAAAAACTGTTTTTT	CASSDRSLLNEKLFF
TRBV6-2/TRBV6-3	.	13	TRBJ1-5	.	TGTGCCAGCAACCGGGGTAAGAATCAGCCCCAGCATTTT	CASNRGKNQPQHF
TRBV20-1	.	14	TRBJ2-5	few	TGCAGTGCTAGAGATATGAGGGCGCAAGAGACCCAGTACTTC	CSARDMRAQETQYF
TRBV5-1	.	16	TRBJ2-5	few	TGCGCCAGCAGCCGGGGACCCACAATGCAAGAAGAGACCCAGTACTTC	CASSRGPTMQEETQYF
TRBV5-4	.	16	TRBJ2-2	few	TGTGCCAGCAGCTTGGCACAGATCGCGAACACCGGGGAGCTGTTTTTT	CASSLAQIANTGELFF
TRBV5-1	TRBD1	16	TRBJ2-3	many	TGCGCCAGCAGATCAACTACAGGGGGCGAGACAGATACGCAGTATTTT	CASRSTTGGETDTQYF
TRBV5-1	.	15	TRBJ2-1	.	TGCGCCAGCAGCCCCGTCCTTGGCAGTTACAATGAGCAGTTCTTC	CASSPVLGSYNEQFF
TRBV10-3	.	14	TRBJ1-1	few	TGTGCCATCAGAGGGACGGAAACGAACACTGAAGCTTTCTTT	CAIRGTETNTEAFF
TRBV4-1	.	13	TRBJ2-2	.	TGCGCCAGCAGCCCACAGGTTGAGGGGGAGCTGTTTTTT	CASSPQVEGELFF
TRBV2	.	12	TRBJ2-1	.	TGTGCCAGCAGGCTATGGGCCGGTGAGCAGTTCTTC	CASRLWAGEQFF
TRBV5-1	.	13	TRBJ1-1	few	TGCGCCAGCTCTGCGGGGGGCCACACGGCAGCTTTCTTT	CASSAGGHTAAFF
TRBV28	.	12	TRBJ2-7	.	TGTGCCACCAAGACTCGCAAGTACGAGCAGTACTTC	CATKTRKYEQYF
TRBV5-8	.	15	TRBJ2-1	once	TGTGCCAGCAGACCCGGACACATGTCCAACAATGAGCAGTTCTTC	CASRPGHMSNNEQFF
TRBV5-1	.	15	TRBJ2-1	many	TGCGCCAGCAGCTTGGTCGGGGCTACCTACAATGAGCAGTTCTTC	CASSLVGATYNEQFF
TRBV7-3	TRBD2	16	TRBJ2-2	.	TGTGCCAGCAGCCCCGGGACTAGCGGGAGGACCGGGGAGCTGTTTTTT	CASSPGTSGRTGELFF
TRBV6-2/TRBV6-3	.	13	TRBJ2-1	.	TGTGCCAGCAGTTACGTCCATCACAATGAGCAGTTCTTC	CASSYVHHNEQFF
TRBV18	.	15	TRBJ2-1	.	TGTGCCAGCTCACCCTTCGAGAGAGACTACAATGAGCAGTTCTTC	CASSPFERDYNEQFF
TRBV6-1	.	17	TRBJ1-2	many	TGTGCCAGCAGTGACACACCACCGCCCGGGGGCGGCTATGGCTACACCTTC	CASSDTPPPGGGYGYTF
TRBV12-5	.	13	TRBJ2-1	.	TGTGCTAGTGGTTTCCCAGGTTTGGCTGAGCAGTTCTTC	CASGFPGLAEQFF
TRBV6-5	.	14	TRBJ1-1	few	TGTGCCAGCAGTTACTCGCAGAGTAGGACTGAAGCTTTCTTT	CASSYSQSRTEAFF
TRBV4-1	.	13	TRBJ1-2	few	TGCGCCAGCAGCCAGGTGACTGACTATGGCTACACCTTC	CASSQVTDYGYTF
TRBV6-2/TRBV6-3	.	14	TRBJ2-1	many	TGTGCCAGCAGTTATGAGCGGTCATTGGGTGAGCAGTTCTTC	CASSYERSLGEQFF
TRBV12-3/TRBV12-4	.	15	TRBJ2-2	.	TGTGCCAGCAGCCCCCCACAGGGCGGTTTGGGGGAGCTGTTTTTT	CASSPPQGGLGELFF
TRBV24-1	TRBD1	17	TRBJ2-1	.	TGTGCCACCAGTGATTTCCCTGGACAGGGGGCGTCAAATGAGCAGTTCTTC	CATSDFPGQGASNEQFF
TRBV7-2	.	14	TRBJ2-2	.	TGTGCCAGCAGCCCGCACTCAGTCACCGGGGAGCTGTTTTTT	CASSPHSVTGELFF
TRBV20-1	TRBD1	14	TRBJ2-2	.	TGCAGTGCTCGGGACAGAAAGAACACCGGGGAGCTGTTTTTT	CSARDRKNTGELFF
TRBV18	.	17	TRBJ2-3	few	TGTGCCAGCTCACCACGAAGCCGGGACCTTTTAACAGATACGCAGTATTTT	CASSPRSRDLLTDTQYF
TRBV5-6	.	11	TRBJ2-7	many	TGTGCCAGCAGCCACATCTACGAGCAGTACTTC	CASSHIYEQYF
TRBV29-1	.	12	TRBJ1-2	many	TGCAGCGTTGAAGAGGGGTACTATGGCTACACCTTC	CSVEEGYYGYTF
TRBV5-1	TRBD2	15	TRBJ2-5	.	TGCGCCAGCAGCTTCAGCGGGAGGGGGACGAAGACCCAGTACTTC	CASSFSGRGTKTQYF
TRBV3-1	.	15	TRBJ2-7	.	TGTGCCAGCAGCCGCGGGGAGCCGGGCATTTACGAGCAGTACTTC	CASSRGEPGIYEQYF
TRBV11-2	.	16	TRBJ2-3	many	TGTGCCAGCAGCTTTACGCAGGGGGGGAGGACAGATACGCAGTATTTT	CASSFTQGGRTDTQYF
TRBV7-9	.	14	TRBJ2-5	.	TGTGCCAGCAGCTCCCAGGGGAATCAAGAGACCCAGTACTTC	CASSSQGNQETQYF
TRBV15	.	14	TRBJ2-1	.	TGTGCCACCGCCCGAGCGGCACCCTACAATGAGCAGTTCTTC	CATARAAPYNEQFF
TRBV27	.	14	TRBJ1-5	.	TGTGCCAGCTCCCGTTGGGGCCTCAATCAGCCCCAGCATTTT	CASSRWGLNQPQHF
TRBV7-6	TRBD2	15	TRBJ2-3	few	TGTGCCAGCAGCTCCCTAGCGGGGGACCTTAATACGCAGTATTTT	CASSSLAGDLNTQYF
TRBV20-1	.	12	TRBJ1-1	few	TGCAGTGCTGTAGGTGCCAAGACTGAAGCTTTCTTT	CSAVGAKTEAFF
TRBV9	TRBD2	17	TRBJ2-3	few	TGTGCCAGCAGCGCCCGGGGGGTAGCGGGAGTAAGGGATACGCAGTATTTT	CASSARGVAGVRDTQYF
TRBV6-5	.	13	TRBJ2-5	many	TGTGCCAGCAGTTACGGGTCGGAAGAGACCCAGTACTTC	CASSYGSEETQYF
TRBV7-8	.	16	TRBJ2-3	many	TGTGCCAGCAGCTTAGAAGGGGGGAGGGGAGCAGATACGCAGTATTTT	CASSLEGGRGADTQYF
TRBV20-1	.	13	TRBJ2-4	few	TGCAGTGCTAGTTTATGGGGGGCGAACATTCAGTACTTC	CSASLWGANIQYF
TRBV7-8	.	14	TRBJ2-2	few	TGTGCCAGCAGGGCTAGCGCGAACACCGGGGAGCTGTTTTTT	CASRASANTGELFF
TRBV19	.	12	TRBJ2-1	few	TGTGCCAGTAGTATTCGGCTGGATGAGCAGTTCTTC	CASSIRLDEQFF
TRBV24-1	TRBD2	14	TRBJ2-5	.	TGTGCCACGGGAGGAGCGGGAACCCAAGAGACCCAGTACTTC	CATGGAGTQETQYF
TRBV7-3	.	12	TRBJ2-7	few	TGTGCCAGCAGCTCCCCCCCAGGCGAGCAGTACTTC	CASSSPPGEQYF
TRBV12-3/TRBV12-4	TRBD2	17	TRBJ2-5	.	TGTGCCAGCAGTTTGGGGGTAATAGCGGGGCCCCAAGAGACCCAGTACTTC	CASSLGVIAGPQETQYF
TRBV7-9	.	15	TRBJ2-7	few	TGTGCCAGCAGCTTAGAGGTGGCGGGTTCTTACGAGCAGTACTTC	CASSLEVAGSYEQYF
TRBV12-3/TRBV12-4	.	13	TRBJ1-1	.	TGTGCCAGCGGAGGGGAAATGAACACTGAAGCTTTCTTT	CASGGEMNTEAFF
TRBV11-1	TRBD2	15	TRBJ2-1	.	TGTGCCAGCAGCTTATCACGGGAGGCGGGGAATGAGCAGTTCTTC	CASSLSREAGNEQFF
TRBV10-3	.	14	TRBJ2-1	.	TGTGCCATCAGTGAGTATGGCTTTAACAATGAGCAGTTCTTC	CAISEYGFNNEQFF
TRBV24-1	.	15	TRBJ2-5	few	TGTGCCACCAGTGATTTCCTTACGACCGGAGAGACCCAGTACTTC	CATSDFLTTGETQYF
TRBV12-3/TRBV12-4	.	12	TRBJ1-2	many	TGTGCCAGCAGTTTTGCTGGAGACCCCGCCACCTTC	CASSFAGDPATF
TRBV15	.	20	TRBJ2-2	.	TGTGCCACCAGCGGCGGACACCCCCTTGCTCGTAGAACCGGGGTCGGGGAGCTGTTTTTT	CATSGGHPLARRTGVGELFF
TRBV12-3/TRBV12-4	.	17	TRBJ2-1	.	TGTGCCAGCAGGCCGACCCAGGGTTCCGAATCCTACAATGAGCAGTTCTTC	CASRPTQGSESYNEQFF
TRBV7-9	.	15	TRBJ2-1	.	TGTGCCAGCAGCCTCCCCCGGGTAGCTTCCAATGAGCAGTTCTTC	CASSLPRVASNEQFF
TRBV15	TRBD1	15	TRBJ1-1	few	TGTGCCACCAGCAGGGGGACAGGGGAGAACACTGAAGCTTTCTTT	CATSRGTGENTEAFF
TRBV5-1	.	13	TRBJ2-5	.	TGCGCCAGCAGCTGGGAGGCTATAGAGACCCAGTACTTC	CASSWEAIETQYF